Each of the 2 T cell receptor beta chains below was sequenced from the same sample in a study of siplizumab effects on memory and regulatory T cells. Only in-frame clones appear in the TCRdb table, and some are missing; sequencing was by immunoSEQ multiplex PCR. The table has about 91,000 clones, 90% to 95% seen once. The sample consisted of CD8+ T cells sorted from blood. The receptors originated from a human donor in good health.

This sequence joins TRBV5-5 and TRBJ2-7, with D possibly TRBD1 on 5 matching bases. The CDR3 totals 15 residues. V lost 2 bases to trimming and J lost 2 bases, with 14 bases between them. Per germline, CDR1 SGHKS and CDR2 YYEKEE (reference sequence). The CDR3 sequence: CASSFESGITYEQYF. CDR3 DNA sequence: TGTGCCAGCAGCTTCGAGTCAGGGATTACCTACGAGCAGTACTTC. The full variable domain, completed using reference TRBV5-5 and TRBJ2-7, is DAGVTQSPTHLIKTRGQQVTLRCSPISGHKSVSWYQQVLGQGPQFIFQYYEKEERGRGNFPDRFSARQFPNYSSELNVNALLLGDSALYLCASSFESGITYEQYFGPGTRLTVT.

This chain joins TRBV5-1 and TRBJ1-2; maybe TRBD1 (5 bases). The CDR3 loop spans 12 amino acids. V was clipped by 0 bases and J by 7 bases, with 7 bases between them. Germline V CDR1 and CDR2: SGHRS, YFSETQ. The CDR3 loop is CASSLEGLGYTF. Here the CDR3 DNA reads TGCGCCAGCAGCTTGGAGGGGCTTGGCTACACCTTC.